Described below is a single T cell receptor beta chain sequence and its context. Each CDR3 protein is one row after TCRdb ran MiXCR on the RT-PCR reads. The sample comprises about 89,000 distinct CDR3 sequences, 48% of which are singletons, and under 70% rests with the top ten. This entry is derived from a study of patients and donors after allogeneic stem cell transplantation. This CDR3 has 16 residues. Trimming took 5 bases from V and 4 from J; bases not matched to a gene: 9. The sample comprised blood, either unsorted or a sorted T cell fraction (not recorded which). The receptor's source is a human donor who was either an allogeneic HSCT recipient or a stem cell or donor lymphocyte infusion donor (not recorded which). It is not recorded whose cells these are; they may come from a transplant donor. The chain is built from TRBV12-3 or TRBV12-4 and TRBJ1-5; 9 bases are a match to TRBD1. CDR3 sequence (DNA): TGTGCCAGCAGTGTCCACAGGGGGCTGGGGAATCAGCCCCAGCATTTT. This encodes CASSVHRGLGNQPQHF.